The present T cell receptor beta chain was sequenced within a study of T cell repertoires in cytomegalovirus infection (dated by TCRdb to about 2019). Study-level background: Donor HLA type was relevant to the analysis, because carriage of CMV infection together with the matching HLA type was indicated by public TCR beta signatures. What the work shows at the level of the full study, not this receptor alone: In the ex vivo response, HLA-C-restricted CMV-specific TCR beta clonotypes were dominant, and in two of eight donors the single most frequent clonotype came from this HLA-C-restricted group. In both this cohort and an independent cohort of approximately 350 donors, the cumulative frequency of public TCR beta family members distinguished carriers of CMV infection plus the relevant HLA type.

On this clonotype: It lacks a known antigen. There are no base qualities to consult, and no much larger clone falls within one base.

V is cut back by 2 bases and J by 4 bases, with 5 bases in the junction unmatched. For CDR1 and CDR2, the germline V gene lists SGHTA and FQGTGA. There are 16 amino acids in the CDR3, from cysteine to phenylalanine inclusive. Just CDR3 DNA is preserved here, 48 bases in frame from base 1. The sequencer was an Illumina HiSeq 1500. The public reads were reanalyzed by TCRdb: fastp trimming at Q25, MiXCR alignment, in-frame beta chains only. All rows with the same CDR3 protein become a single entry with the most common DNA and genes. The sample profile shows 55,000 to 70,000 distinct CDR3 sequences; 20% to 25% of them were found once. Together, the top ten hold roughly 80% of the sample.

This clonotype originated in a human donor in good health (CMV status not recorded). Some clones in this sample may be carry-over from other donors' samples. The chain is encoded by TRBV7-3 joined to TRBJ2-2; 9 bases in the junction line up with TRBD2. The sequencing sample was made of PBMCs, sequenced either directly or after in vitro stimulation (not recorded which). The CDR3 in this case is CASSLAGLALTGELFF. The nucleotide sequence reads TGTGCCAGCAGCTTAGCGGGACTAGCTCTCACCGGGGAGCTGTTTTTT.